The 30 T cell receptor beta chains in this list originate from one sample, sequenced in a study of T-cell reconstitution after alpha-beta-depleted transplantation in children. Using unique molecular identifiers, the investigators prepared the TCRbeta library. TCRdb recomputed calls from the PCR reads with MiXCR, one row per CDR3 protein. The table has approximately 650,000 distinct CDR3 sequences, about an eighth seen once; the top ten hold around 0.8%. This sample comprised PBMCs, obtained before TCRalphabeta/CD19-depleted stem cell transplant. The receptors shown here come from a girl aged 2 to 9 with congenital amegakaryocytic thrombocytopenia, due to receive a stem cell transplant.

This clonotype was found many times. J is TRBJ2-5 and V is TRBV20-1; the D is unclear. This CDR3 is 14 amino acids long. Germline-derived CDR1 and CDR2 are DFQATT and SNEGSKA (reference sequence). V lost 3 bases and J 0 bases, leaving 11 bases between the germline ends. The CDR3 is CSARLRGHQETQYF. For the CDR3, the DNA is TGCAGTGCTAGGCTCCGCGGACACCAAGAGACCCAGTACTTC.

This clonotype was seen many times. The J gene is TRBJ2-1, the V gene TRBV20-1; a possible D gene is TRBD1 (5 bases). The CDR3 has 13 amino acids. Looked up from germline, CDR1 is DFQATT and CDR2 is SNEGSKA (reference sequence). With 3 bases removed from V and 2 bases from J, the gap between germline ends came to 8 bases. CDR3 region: CSASQGTYNEQFF. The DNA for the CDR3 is TGCAGTGCTAGTCAGGGCACCTACAATGAGCAGTTCTTC.

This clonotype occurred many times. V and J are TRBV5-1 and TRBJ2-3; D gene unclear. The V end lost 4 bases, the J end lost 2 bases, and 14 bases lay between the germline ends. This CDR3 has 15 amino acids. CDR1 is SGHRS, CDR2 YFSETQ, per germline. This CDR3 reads CASSQKAVDTDTQYF. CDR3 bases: TGCGCCAGCAGCCAGAAAGCCGTCGACACAGATACGCAGTATTTT.

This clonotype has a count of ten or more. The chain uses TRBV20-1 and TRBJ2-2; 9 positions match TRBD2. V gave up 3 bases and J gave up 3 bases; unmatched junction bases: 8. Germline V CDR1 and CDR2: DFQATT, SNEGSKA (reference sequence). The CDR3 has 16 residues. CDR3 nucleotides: TGCAGTGCTAGGATCCCATCTAGCGGGGACACCGGGGAGCTGTTTTTT. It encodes CSARIPSSGDTGELFF.

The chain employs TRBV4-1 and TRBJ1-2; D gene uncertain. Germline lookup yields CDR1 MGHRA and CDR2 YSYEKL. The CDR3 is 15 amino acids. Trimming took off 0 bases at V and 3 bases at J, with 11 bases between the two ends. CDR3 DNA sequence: TGCGCCAGCAGCCAAGAAGCGGTGAGCCACTATGGCTACACCTTC. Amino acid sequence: CASSQEAVSHYGYTF.

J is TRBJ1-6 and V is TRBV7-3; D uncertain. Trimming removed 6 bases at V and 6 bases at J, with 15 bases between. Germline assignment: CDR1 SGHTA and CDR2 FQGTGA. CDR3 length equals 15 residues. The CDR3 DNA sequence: TGTGCCAGCAGTTCTTCCGCAGGCGGTAATTCACCCCTCCACTTT. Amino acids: CASSSSAGGNSPLHF.

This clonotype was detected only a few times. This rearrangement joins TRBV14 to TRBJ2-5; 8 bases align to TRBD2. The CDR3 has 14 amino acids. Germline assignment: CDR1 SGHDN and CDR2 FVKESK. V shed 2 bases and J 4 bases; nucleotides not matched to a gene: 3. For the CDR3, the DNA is TGTGCCAGCAGCCAACCGGGAGGGAGAGAGACCCAGTACTTC. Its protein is CASSQPGGRETQYF.

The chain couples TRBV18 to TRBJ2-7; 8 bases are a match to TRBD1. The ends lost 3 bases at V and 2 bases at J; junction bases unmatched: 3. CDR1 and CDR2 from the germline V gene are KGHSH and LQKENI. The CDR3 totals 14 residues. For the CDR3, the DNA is TGTGCCAGCTCACCGGACAGGGATACCTACGAGCAGTACTTC. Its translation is CASSPDRDTYEQYF.

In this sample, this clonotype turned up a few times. The CDR3: CASSLGTSGRRGNEQFF. The CDR3 DNA reads as TGCGCCAGCAGCTTGGGTACGTCCGGGAGGCGGGGGAATGAGCAGTTCTTC. The chain carries TRBV5-1 and TRBJ2-1; 7 bases are a match to TRBD2. The CDR3 sequence is 17 residues long. V trimming: 0 bases; J trimming: 7 bases; junction bases outside the gene matches: 13. Germline V gene sequence: CDR1 SGHRS, CDR2 YFSETQ.

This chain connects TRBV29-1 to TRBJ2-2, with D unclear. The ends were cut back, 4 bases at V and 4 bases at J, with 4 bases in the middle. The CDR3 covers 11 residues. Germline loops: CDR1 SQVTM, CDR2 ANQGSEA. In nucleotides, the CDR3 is TGCAGCGTTGTAGCCACCGGGGAGCTGTTTTTT. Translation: CSVVATGELFF.

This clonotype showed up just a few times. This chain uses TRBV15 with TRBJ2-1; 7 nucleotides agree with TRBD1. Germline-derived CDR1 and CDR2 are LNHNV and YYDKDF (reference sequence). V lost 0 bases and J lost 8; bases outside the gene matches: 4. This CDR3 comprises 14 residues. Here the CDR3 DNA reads TGTGCCACCAGCAGAGATACAGGGGATTATGAGCAGTTCTTC. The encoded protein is CATSRDTGDYEQFF.

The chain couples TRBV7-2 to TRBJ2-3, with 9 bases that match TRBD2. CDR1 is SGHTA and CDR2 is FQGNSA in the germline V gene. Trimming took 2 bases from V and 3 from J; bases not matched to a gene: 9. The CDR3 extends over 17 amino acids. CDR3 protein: CASSLLGLAGSTDTQYF. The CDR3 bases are TGTGCCAGCAGCTTATTGGGGCTAGCGGGATCTACAGATACGCAGTATTTT.

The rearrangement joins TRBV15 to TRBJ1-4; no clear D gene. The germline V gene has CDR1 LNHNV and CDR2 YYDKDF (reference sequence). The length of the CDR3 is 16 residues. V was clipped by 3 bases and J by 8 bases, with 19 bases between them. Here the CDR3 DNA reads TGTGCCACCAGCAGGTCCCGGGATCCCCGAGCCGAAAAACTGTTTTTT. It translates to CATSRSRDPRAEKLFF. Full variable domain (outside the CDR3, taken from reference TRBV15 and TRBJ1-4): DAMVIQNPRYQVTQFGKPVTLSCSQTLNHNVMYWYQQKSSQAPKLLFHYYDKDFNNEADTPDNFQSRRPNTSFCFLDIRSPGLGDTAMYLCATSRSRDPRAEKLFFGSGTQLSVL.

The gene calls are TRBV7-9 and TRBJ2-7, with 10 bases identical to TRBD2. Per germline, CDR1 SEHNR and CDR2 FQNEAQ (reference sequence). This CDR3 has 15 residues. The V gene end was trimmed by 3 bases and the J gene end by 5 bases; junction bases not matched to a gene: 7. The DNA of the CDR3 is TGTGCCAGCAGCTTTCTAGCGGGAGTTAGTGACGAGCAGTACTTC. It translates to CASSFLAGVSDEQYF.

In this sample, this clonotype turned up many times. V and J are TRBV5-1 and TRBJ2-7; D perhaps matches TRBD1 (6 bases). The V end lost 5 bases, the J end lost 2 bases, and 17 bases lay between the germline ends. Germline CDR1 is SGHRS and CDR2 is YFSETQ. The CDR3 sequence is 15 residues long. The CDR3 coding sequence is TGCGCCAGCAGGCCTAGACAGGTGAGTCCCTACGAGCAGTACTTC. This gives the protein CASRPRQVSPYEQYF.

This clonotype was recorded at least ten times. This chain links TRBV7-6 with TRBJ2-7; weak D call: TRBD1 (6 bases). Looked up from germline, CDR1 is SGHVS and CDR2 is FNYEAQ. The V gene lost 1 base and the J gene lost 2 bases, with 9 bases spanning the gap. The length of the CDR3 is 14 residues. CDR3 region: CASSLVTGTYEQYF. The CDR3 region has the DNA TGTGCCAGCAGCTTAGTTACAGGGACCTACGAGCAGTACTTC.

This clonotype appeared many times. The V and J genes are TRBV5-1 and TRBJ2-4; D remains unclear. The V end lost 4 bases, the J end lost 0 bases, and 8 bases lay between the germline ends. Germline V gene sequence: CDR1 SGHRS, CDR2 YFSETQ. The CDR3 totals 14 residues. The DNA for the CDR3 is TGCGCCAGCAGCCTACATCTAGCCAAAAACATTCAGTACTTC. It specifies CASSLHLAKNIQYF.

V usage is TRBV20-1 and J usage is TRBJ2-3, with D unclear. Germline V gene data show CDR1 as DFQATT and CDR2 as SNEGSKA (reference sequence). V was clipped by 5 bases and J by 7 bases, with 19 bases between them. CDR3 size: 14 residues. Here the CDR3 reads CSAGVVRPTYTQYF. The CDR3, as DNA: TGCAGTGCTGGAGTAGTTCGACCCACCTATACGCAGTATTTT.

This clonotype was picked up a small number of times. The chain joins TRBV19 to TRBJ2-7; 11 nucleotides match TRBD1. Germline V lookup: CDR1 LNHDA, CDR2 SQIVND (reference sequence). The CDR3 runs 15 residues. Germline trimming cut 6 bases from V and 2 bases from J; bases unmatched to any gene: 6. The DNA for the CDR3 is TGTGCCAGTAGACCCGGGACAGGGGGTACCTACGAGCAGTACTTC. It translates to CASRPGTGGTYEQYF.

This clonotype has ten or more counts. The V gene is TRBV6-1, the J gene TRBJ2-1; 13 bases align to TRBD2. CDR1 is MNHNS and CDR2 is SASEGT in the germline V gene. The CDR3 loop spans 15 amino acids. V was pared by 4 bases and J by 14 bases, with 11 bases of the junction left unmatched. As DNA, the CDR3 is TGTGCCAGCAGTGGCCGGACTAGCGGGAGTTCATTGGAGTTCTTC. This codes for CASSGRTSGSSLEFF.

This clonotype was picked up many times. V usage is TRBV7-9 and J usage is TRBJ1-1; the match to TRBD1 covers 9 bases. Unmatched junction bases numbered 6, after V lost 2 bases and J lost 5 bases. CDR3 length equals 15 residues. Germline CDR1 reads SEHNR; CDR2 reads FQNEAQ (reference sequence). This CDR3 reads CASSLMGTGSTEAFF. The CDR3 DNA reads TGTGCCAGCAGCTTAATGGGGACAGGGTCGACTGAAGCTTTCTTT. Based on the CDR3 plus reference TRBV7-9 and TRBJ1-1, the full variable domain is DTGVSQNPRHKITKRGQNVTFRCDPISEHNRLYWYRQTLGQGPEFLTYFQNEAQLEKSRLLSDRFSAERPKGSFSTLEIQRTEQGDSAMYLCASSLMGTGSTEAFFGQGTRLTVV.

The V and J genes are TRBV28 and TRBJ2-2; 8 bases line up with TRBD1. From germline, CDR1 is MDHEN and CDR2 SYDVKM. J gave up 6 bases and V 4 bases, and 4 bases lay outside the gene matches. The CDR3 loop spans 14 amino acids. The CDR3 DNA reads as TGTGCCAGCAGTTCCGGGGACAGGTCCGGGGAGCTGTTTTTT. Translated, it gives CASSSGDRSGELFF.

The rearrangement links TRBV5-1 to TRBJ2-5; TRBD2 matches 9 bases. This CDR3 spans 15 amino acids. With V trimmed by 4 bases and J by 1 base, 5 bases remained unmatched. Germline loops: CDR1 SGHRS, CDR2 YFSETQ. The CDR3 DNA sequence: TGCGCCAGCAGCCCCCAGACTAGCGGCCAAGAGACCCAGTACTTC. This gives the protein CASSPQTSGQETQYF.

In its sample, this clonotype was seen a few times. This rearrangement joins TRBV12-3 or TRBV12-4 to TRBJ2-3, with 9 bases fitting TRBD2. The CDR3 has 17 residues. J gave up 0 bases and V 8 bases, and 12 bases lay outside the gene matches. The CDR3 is CASAFLREGPSTDTQYF. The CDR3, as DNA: TGTGCCAGCGCCTTTCTGCGGGAGGGCCCAAGCACAGATACGCAGTATTTT.

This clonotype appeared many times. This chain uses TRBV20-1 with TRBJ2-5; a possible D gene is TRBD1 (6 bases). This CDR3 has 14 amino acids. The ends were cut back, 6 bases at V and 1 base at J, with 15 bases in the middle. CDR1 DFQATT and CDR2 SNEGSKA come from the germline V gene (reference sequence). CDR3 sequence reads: CSATWGQFQETQYF. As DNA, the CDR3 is TGCAGTGCCACTTGGGGGCAGTTCCAAGAGACCCAGTACTTC.

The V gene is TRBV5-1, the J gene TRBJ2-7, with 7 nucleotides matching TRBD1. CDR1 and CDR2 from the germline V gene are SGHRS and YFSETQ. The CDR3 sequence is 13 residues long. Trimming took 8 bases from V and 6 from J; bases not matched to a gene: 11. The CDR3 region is CASRTGGVGEQYF. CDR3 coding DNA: TGCGCCAGTCGGACAGGAGGTGTAGGCGAGCAGTACTTC.

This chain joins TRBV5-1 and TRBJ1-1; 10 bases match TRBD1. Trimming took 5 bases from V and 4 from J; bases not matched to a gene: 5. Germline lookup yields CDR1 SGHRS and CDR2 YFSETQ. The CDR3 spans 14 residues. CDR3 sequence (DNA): TGCGCCAGCAGGATGGACAGGGGGGCCACTGAAGCTTTCTTT. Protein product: CASRMDRGATEAFF.

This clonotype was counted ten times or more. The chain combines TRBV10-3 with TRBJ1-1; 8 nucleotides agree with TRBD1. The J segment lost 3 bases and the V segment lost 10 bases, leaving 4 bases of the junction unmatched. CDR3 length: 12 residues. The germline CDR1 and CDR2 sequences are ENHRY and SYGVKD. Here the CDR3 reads CATGQGYTEAFF. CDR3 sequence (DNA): TGTGCCACTGGACAGGGATACACTGAAGCTTTCTTT.

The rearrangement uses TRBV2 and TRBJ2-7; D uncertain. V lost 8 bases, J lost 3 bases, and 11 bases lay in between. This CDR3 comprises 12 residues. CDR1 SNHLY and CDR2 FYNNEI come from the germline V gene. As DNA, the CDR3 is TGTGCCAGCTCGCCTTATTACTACGAGCAGTACTTC. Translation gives CASSPYYYEQYF.

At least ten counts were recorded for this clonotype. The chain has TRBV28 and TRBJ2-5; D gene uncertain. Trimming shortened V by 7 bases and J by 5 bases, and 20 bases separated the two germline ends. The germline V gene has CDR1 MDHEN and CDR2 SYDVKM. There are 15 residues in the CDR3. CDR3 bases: TGTGCCAGCAACTATTATCGTTTGGGGTATGAGACCCAGTACTTC. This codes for CASNYYRLGYETQYF.